Listed below are T cell receptor beta chains from one sample, sequenced in a study of blood T cell repertoires in COVID-19. Profiling relied on immunoSEQ multiplex PCR, and the TCRdb table lists in-frame clones only, not all of them. Of fewer than 300,000 clones listed, over 70% are singletons. The sample comprised peripheral blood. The receptors come from a man aged 80 or over with acute or convalescent COVID-19. CDR3s include the opening cysteine and the closing phenylalanine or tryptophan. The D gene is left open where the match is weak. Size tells how often a clone was seen (once, few, many) or the class of an expanded clone, and some rows leave it out.

>TRBV7-3|NA|NA|TRBJ2-5
CASSLGSIAGETQYF
TGTGCCAGCAGCTTAGGATCGATAGCCGGAGAGACCCAGTACTTC
>TRBV6-5|NA|NA|TRBJ2-7
CASGFTGYEQYF
TGTGCCAGCGGATTTACAGGATACGAGCAGTACTTC
>TRBV30|NA|NA|TRBJ1-5
CAWSTGRNNQPQHF
TGTGCCTGGAGTACAGGCCGGAATAATCAGCCCCAGCATTTT
>TRBV18|few|NA|TRBJ1-1
CASSPSTEAFF
TGTGCCAGCTCCCCGAGCACTGAAGCTTTCTTT
>TRBV19|NA|NA|TRBJ1-1
CASTIRELGTEAFF
TGTGCCAGTACGATAAGGGAGTTAGGCACTGAAGCTTTCTTT
>TRBV5-1|NA|TRBD2|TRBJ2-1
CASNPRTSERANEQFF
TGCGCCAGCAACCCTAGGACTAGCGAGCGTGCTAATGAGCAGTTCTTC
>TRBV6-5|NA|NA|TRBJ2-7
CASRATVSYEQYF
TGTGCCAGCAGGGCGACAGTGAGCTACGAGCAGTACTTC
>TRBV29-1|NA|NA|TRBJ1-1
CSADGQVNTEAFF
TGCAGCGCTGATGGTCAGGTTAACACTGAAGCTTTCTTT
>TRBV5-1|few|TRBD2|TRBJ2-1
CASSSSGSSYNEQFF
TGCGCCAGCAGCTCGAGCGGGAGCTCCTACAATGAGCAGTTCTTC
>TRBV6-5|NA|NA|TRBJ2-7
CASKEGGSSYEQYF
TGTGCCAGCAAAGAGGGTGGTAGTTCCTACGAGCAGTACTTC